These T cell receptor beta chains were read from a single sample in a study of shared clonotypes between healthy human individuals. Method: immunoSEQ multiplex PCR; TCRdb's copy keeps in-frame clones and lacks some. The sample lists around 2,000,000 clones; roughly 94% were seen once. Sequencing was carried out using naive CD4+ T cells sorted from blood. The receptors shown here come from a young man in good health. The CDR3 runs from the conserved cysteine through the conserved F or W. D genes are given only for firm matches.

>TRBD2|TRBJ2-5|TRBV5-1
CASSLGGIAGSQYF
TGCGCCAGCAGCTTGGGAGGTATAGCGGGGTCCCAGTACTTC
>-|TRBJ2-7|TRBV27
CASSPNSLAYEQYF
TGTGCCAGCAGTCCAAATTCACTAGCTTACGAGCAGTACTTC
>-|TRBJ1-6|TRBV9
CASSVGGGNSPLHF
TGTGCCAGCAGCGTAGGTGGGGGCAATTCACCCCTCCACTTT
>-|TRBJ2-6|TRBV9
CASSLFDVLTF
TGTGCCAGCAGCTTGTTCGACGTCCTGACTTTC
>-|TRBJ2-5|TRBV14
CASSQVSETQYF
TGTGCCAGCAGCCAAGTTAGTGAGACCCAGTACTTC
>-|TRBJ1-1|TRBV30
CAWSQGYTEAFF
TGTGCCTGGAGCCAGGGTTACACTGAAGCTTTCTTT
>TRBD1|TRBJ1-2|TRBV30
CAWSVRKGGDGYTF
TGTGCCTGGAGTGTACGGAAAGGGGGCGATGGCTACACCTTC
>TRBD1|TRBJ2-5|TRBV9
CASSDTGTGGWETQYF
TGTGCCAGCAGCGATACCGGGACAGGGGGCTGGGAGACCCAGTACTTC
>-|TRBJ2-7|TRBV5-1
CASSLGGVGGSYEQYF
TGCGCCAGCAGCTTGGGCGGGGTTGGAGGCTCCTACGAGCAGTACTTC
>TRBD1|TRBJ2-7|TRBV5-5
CASSFGTGEQYF
TGTGCCAGCAGCTTCGGGACAGGAGAGCAGTACTTC
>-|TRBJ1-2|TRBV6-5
CASSRSQGARGYTF
TGTGCCAGCAGTCGGTCTCAGGGAGCGCGTGGCTACACCTTC
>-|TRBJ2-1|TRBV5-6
CASSLDRRYNEQFF
TGTGCCAGCAGCTTGGACAGGAGATACAATGAGCAGTTCTTC
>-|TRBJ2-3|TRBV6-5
CASSFDRSSTDTQYF
TGTGCCAGCAGCTTCGACAGATCTAGCACAGATACGCAGTATTTT
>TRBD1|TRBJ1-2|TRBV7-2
CASSLARGPNYGYTF
TGTGCCAGCAGCTTAGCCAGGGGGCCCAACTATGGCTACACCTTC
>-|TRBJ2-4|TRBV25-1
CASSESGAKNIQYF
TGTGCCAGCAGTGAATCCGGGGCCAAAAACATTCAGTACTTC
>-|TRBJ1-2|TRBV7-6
CASSLDEGGGYTF
TGTGCCAGCAGCTTAGATGAGGGGGGCGGCTACACCTTC
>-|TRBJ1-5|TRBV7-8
CASSAQGGRAQHF
TGTGCCAGCAGCGCACAGGGCGGTCGAGCCCAGCATTTT
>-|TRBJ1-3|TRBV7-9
CASSLLSLWGAGNTIYF
TGTGCCAGCAGCTTATTGTCATTGTGGGGCGCTGGAAACACCATATATTTT
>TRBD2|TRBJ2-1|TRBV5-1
CASSFAAGGNYNEQFF
TGCGCCAGCAGCTTCGCCGCGGGAGGGAACTACAATGAGCAGTTCTTC
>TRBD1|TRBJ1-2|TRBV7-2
CASSEGQIYGYTF
TGTGCCAGCAGCGAGGGACAGATCTATGGCTACACCTTC